These 22 T cell receptor beta chains were all obtained from the same sample, sequenced in a study of blood T cell repertoires in COVID-19. Produced via immunoSEQ multiplex PCR; TCRdb's table is partial and in-frame only. The table shows about 200,000 clones, with 65% to 85% occurring only once. Sequencing was done on a sample of peripheral blood. These receptors were collected from a woman of 80 years or more with acute or convalescent COVID-19.

The chain joins TRBV6-1 to TRBJ1-5; D is possibly TRBD1 (6 bases). Trimming took off 4 bases at V and 2 bases at J, with 15 bases between the two ends. CDR1 and CDR2 from the germline V gene are MNHNS and SASEGT. The CDR3 has 16 residues. In DNA form, the CDR3 reads TGTGCCAGCAGTGGACTCGGACAGCAGGGCAATCAGCCCCAGCATTTT. Encoded protein: CASSGLGQQGNQPQHF.

The chain joins TRBV28 to TRBJ1-2; TRBD1 might be the D (5 bases). From germline, CDR1 is MDHEN and CDR2 SYDVKM. This CDR3 has 14 residues. Trimming stripped 6 bases from V and 8 bases from J, with 19 bases between. CDR3 region: CASSSLTEGVGYTF. The CDR3 DNA is TGTGCCAGCAGCTCCCTCACGGAAGGGGTGGGCTACACCTTC.

The chain uses TRBV7-2 and TRBJ2-3; 15 bases match TRBD2. Germline V gene data show CDR1 as SGHTA and CDR2 as FQGNSA. V lost 4 bases, J lost 4 bases, and 3 bases stayed unmatched. There are 16 residues in the CDR3. In DNA form, the CDR3 reads TGTGCCAGCAGCTCGGGACTAGCGGGGGGTTCAGATACGCAGTATTTT. This codes for CASSSGLAGGSDTQYF.

This clone was counted once. The chain uses TRBV4-1 and TRBJ1-5; a possible D gene is TRBD1 (6 bases). Trimming took 5 bases from V and 5 from J, leaving 16 bases between them. This CDR3 region has 15 residues. The germline CDR1 and CDR2 sequences are MGHRA and YSYEKL. For the CDR3, the DNA is TGCGCCAGCAGCTCAAACAGGGTATTCGATCAGCCCCAGCATTTT. As protein: CASSSNRVFDQPQHF.

V usage is TRBV5-1 and J usage is TRBJ2-6, with D perhaps TRBD1 (5 bases). The V end was cut by 0 bases, the J end by 4 bases, with 11 bases between. The CDR3 is 16 residues long. Germline loops: CDR1 SGHRS, CDR2 YFSETQ. The CDR3: CASSLDMGPGANVLTF. CDR3 nucleotides: TGCGCCAGCAGCTTGGACATGGGGCCCGGGGCCAACGTCCTGACTTTC. The full variable domain, with the rest looked up from reference TRBV5-1 and TRBJ2-6, is KAGVTQTPRYLIKTRGQQVTLSCSPISGHRSVSWYQQTPGQGLQFLFEYFSETQRNKGNFPGRFSGRQFSNSRSEMNVSTLELGDSALYLCASSLDMGPGANVLTFGAGSRLTVL.

The chain joins TRBV7-2 to TRBJ1-3; D is perhaps TRBD1 (5 bases). This CDR3 is 17 amino acids long. Germline V gene sequence: CDR1 SGHTA, CDR2 FQGNSA. Trimming took off 1 base at V and 4 bases at J, with 17 bases between the two ends. CDR3 sequence reads: CASSLEGARAYGNTIYF. The CDR3 DNA reads TGTGCCAGCAGCTTAGAAGGCGCCAGGGCTTACGGAAACACCATATATTTT.

The chain has TRBV6-5 and TRBJ2-7; D might be TRBD2 (5 bases). This CDR3 has 15 residues. Germline CDR1 and CDR2: MNHEY and SVGAGI. The V end was cut by 3 bases, the J end by 4 bases, with 16 bases between. The CDR3, as DNA: TGTGCCAGCAGTTATAGGCAAAGCGGATTTTACGAGCAGTACTTC. Translating gives CASSYRQSGFYEQYF.

This chain joins TRBV12-5 and TRBJ2-7; possible D gene TRBD1, 5 bases. The V and J ends lost 7 bases and 3 bases respectively, with 13 bases between them. This CDR3 has 13 residues. Per the germline V gene, CDR1 is LGHNT and CDR2 is FRNRAP. The CDR3 region is CASVEPQGYEQYF. The DNA of the CDR3 is TGTGCTAGTGTCGAACCGCAGGGCTACGAGCAGTACTTC.

V gene TRBV7-3 combines with J gene TRBJ2-5, with 11 positions matching TRBD2. The CDR3 is 15 residues long. Per germline, CDR1 SGHTA and CDR2 FQGTGA. Trimming removed 1 base from V and 7 bases from J; junction bases left unmatched: 5. The CDR3 bases are TGTGCCAGCAGCTTAAGTAGCGGGGGGGCCCCGACCCAGTACTTC. As protein: CASSLSSGGAPTQYF.

This chain connects TRBV6-2 or TRBV6-3 to TRBJ1-5, with TRBD1 matching 9 bases. The germline V gene encodes CDR1 MNHEY and CDR2 SVGEGT. The CDR3 runs to 18 residues. The ends lost 3 bases at V and 0 bases at J; junction bases unmatched: 9. As DNA, the CDR3 is TGTGCCAGCAGTTATGGACAGGGGCGCATCTATAGCAATCAGCCCCAGCATTTT. It encodes CASSYGQGRIYSNQPQHF.

The chain has TRBV3-1 (or the pseudogene TRBV3-2) and TRBJ2-1, with 7 bases that match TRBD2. The CDR3 spans 10 residues. Germline V gives CDR1 LGHDT, CDR2 YNNKEL (reference sequence). The CDR3 sequence: CAAGDNEQFF. DNA of the CDR3: TGTGCGGCGGGGGACAATGAGCAGTTCTTC.

V usage is TRBV7-9 and J usage is TRBJ2-5; maybe TRBD1 (6 bases). The germline gives CDR1 SEHNR, CDR2 FQNEAQ (reference sequence). The CDR3 extends over 15 amino acids. The ends were cut back, 1 base at V and 5 bases at J, with 14 bases in the middle. CDR3 bases: TGTGCCAGCAGCTTAGATTGGGCAGGGGACGAGACCCAGTACTTC. Encoded protein: CASSLDWAGDETQYF.

This chain uses TRBV6-5 with TRBJ1-5; D is undetermined. There are 13 residues in the CDR3. V was trimmed by 6 bases and J by 0 bases, leaving 6 bases between them. Germline CDR1 and CDR2: MNHEY and SVGAGI. The CDR3: CASSPYSNQPQHF. In DNA form, the CDR3 reads TGTGCCAGCAGCCCGTATAGCAATCAGCCCCAGCATTTT.

This sequence joins TRBV11-2 and TRBJ1-3, with 7 bases aligning to TRBD1. Per the germline V gene, CDR1 is SGHAT and CDR2 is FQNNGV. The junction had 10 bases not matched to a gene; V was cut back by 8 bases and J by 6 bases. The CDR3 is 14 amino acids. The CDR3 loop reads CASGFTGAINTIYF. The CDR3 nucleotides read TGTGCCAGCGGATTCACAGGGGCTATAAACACCATATATTTT.

The genes are TRBV5-4 and TRBJ2-7; D is possibly TRBD1 (5 bases). The germline V and J ends were trimmed by 3 bases and 2 bases, with 12 bases remaining between them. The CDR3 spans 14 residues. Germline V gives CDR1 SGHNT, CDR2 YYREEE (reference sequence). CDR3 in DNA: TGTGCCAGCAGCTCAGGGTTCGCGCCCTACGAGCAGTACTTC. As protein: CASSSGFAPYEQYF.

This chain links TRBV5-4 with TRBJ1-5; D is possibly TRBD1 (6 bases). Deletions cut 4 bases from V and 7 bases from J, with 9 bases between. The CDR3 contains 12 residues. Germline-derived CDR1 and CDR2 are SGHNT and YYREEE (reference sequence). CDR3 DNA sequence: TGTGCCAGCAGCGAGGGGGGGCAGCCCCAGCATTTT. Translation: CASSEGGQPQHF. The complete variable domain, with remaining parts taken from reference TRBV5-4 and TRBJ1-5, reads ETGVTQSPTHLIKTRGQQVTLRCSSQSGHNTVSWYQQALGQGPQFIFQYYREEENGRGNFPPRFSGLQFPNYSSELNVNALELDDSALYLCASSEGGQPQHFGDGTRLSIL.

The V call is TRBV23-1, the J call TRBJ1-4; 10 nucleotides align to TRBD1. TRBV23-1 is filed as an ORF, its function uncertain. CDR3 length: 18 residues. The V gene end was trimmed by 4 bases and the J gene end by 3 bases; junction bases not matched to a gene: 11. The CDR3 DNA reads TGCGCCAGCAGTCGAAAGGGACAGGGGATGATAGCTAATGAAAAACTGTTTTTT. Amino acids: CASSRKGQGMIANEKLFF.

V and J are TRBV14 and TRBJ2-7, with no clear D. The germline V gene has CDR1 SGHDN and CDR2 FVKESK. The CDR3 has 11 amino acids. V shed 5 bases and J shed 2 bases, with 4 bases lying between them. The CDR3 loop is CASSSTYEQYF. CDR3 bases: TGTGCCAGCAGCTCAACCTACGAGCAGTACTTC.

This rearrangement joins TRBV2 to TRBJ1-1; D gene unclear. Trimming cost V 7 bases and J 1 base, with 10 bases left between them. The V gene's germline CDR1 is SNHLY and CDR2 FYNNEI. CDR3 length equals 13 residues. CDR3 DNA sequence: TGTGCCAGCATCCGGCTAGAGAACACTGAAGCTTTCTTT. This codes for CASIRLENTEAFF.

In this sample, this clone turned up a few times. The V gene is TRBV18, the J gene TRBJ2-7; tentatively, D is TRBD1 (5 bases). There are 13 residues in the CDR3. Germline V gene sequence: CDR1 KGHSH, CDR2 LQKENI. Trimming stripped 3 bases from V and 0 bases from J, with 6 bases between. CDR3 sequence (DNA): TGTGCCAGCTCACCGGGGCCCTCCTACGAGCAGTACTTC. Translation gives CASSPGPSYEQYF.

This rearrangement joins TRBV7-2 to TRBJ2-7; TRBD2 matches at 10 bases. Germline V CDR1 and CDR2: SGHTA, FQGNSA. The V gene end was trimmed by 2 bases and the J gene end by 2 bases; junction bases not matched to a gene: 3. This CDR3 has 15 residues. CDR3 DNA sequence: TGTGCCAGCAGCTTAAGGACTAGCGGTACCTACGAGCAGTACTTC. Translating gives CASSLRTSGTYEQYF.

This clone was counted once. The CDR3 is CATSRDRTILYEQYF. CDR3 sequence (DNA): TGTGCCACCAGCAGAGACAGGACAATCCTTTACGAGCAGTACTTC. The chain has TRBV15 and TRBJ2-7, with a possible D match to TRBD1 (5 bases). CDR1 LNHNV and CDR2 YYDKDF come from the germline V gene (reference sequence). The CDR3 totals 15 residues. With 0 bases removed from V and 4 bases from J, the gap between germline ends came to 13 bases.